The rows below give T cell receptor beta chains drawn from one sample of a study of OX40 agonist ivuxolimab in advanced cancers. Sequencing used immunoSEQ multiplex PCR; TCRdb keeps in-frame clones, though not all of them. The data contain 40,000 to 60,000 clones, nearly 95% of them singletons. The sample here was CD4+ or CD8+ T cells sorted from blood, taken in a trial of the OX40 agonist ivuxolimab. These receptors were obtained from an adult with an advanced solid tumor such as melanoma, head and neck, liver or kidney cancer. Both conserved end residues are part of each CDR3. A D gene is named only where the DNA matches it firmly. Not all rows give a size; the values are once, few, many and, for expanded clones, a class.

- | 13 | TRBJ2-3 | TRBV7-6 | - | TGTGCCAGCAGCTGGGCCAACACAGATACGCAGTATTTT | CASSWANTDTQYF
- | 14 | TRBJ2-1 | TRBV7-9 | - | TGTGCCAGCAGCCCACCTCTACCCGACAATGAGCAGTTCTTC | CASSPPLPDNEQFF
- | 17 | TRBJ1-3 | TRBV28 | - | TGTGCCAGCAGTTTCTTTCTCCGGGAGGCAACTGGAAACACCATATATTTT | CASSFFLREATGNTIYF
- | 15 | TRBJ2-1 | TRBV7-8 | - | TGTGCCAGCAGCTTAGCTGGTGACTCTTACAATGAGCAGTTCTTC | CASSLAGDSYNEQFF
- | 15 | TRBJ1-1 | TRBV6-4 | - | TGTGCCAGCAGTGAAGGGACGGGATTGAACACTGAAGCTTTCTTT | CASSEGTGLNTEAFF
TRBD1 | 16 | TRBJ1-6 | TRBV2 | - | TGTGCCAGCAGTGAACATCTGGGGACAGAGAATTCACCCCTCCACTTT | CASSEHLGTENSPLHF
- | 15 | TRBJ2-5 | TRBV5-5 | - | TGTGCCAGCAGCTTGGAAAACCTAAGCTGGGAGACCCAGTACTTC | CASSLENLSWETQYF
- | 15 | TRBJ2-7 | TRBV6-1 | once | TGTGCCAGCAGGGGCAGAAACCCTTCCTCCTACGAGCAGTACTTC | CASRGRNPSSYEQYF
- | 16 | TRBJ2-1 | TRBV29-1 | - | TGCAGCGTTGTAGGGGGTGGGGCCCTAGGGGAAAATGAGCAGTTCTTC | CSVVGGGALGENEQFF
- | 15 | TRBJ1-6 | TRBV7-9 | once | TGTGCCAGCAGCTTAAGGGGGGTCGAGAATTCACCCCTCCACTTT | CASSLRGVENSPLHF
- | 12 | TRBJ1-2 | TRBV7-9 | - | TGTGCCAGCAGCCAGCAAGGGATTGGCTACACCTTC | CASSQQGIGYTF
TRBD2 | 18 | TRBJ2-3 | TRBV4-2 | - | TGTGCCAGCAGCCAAGTTAAAGCGGGGGGGATGGGCACAGATACGCAGTATTTT | CASSQVKAGGMGTDTQYF
TRBD1 | 16 | TRBJ2-3 | TRBV7-3 | - | TGTGCCAGCAGCTCAACAGGGGCATCTGGCACAGATACGCAGTATTTT | CASSSTGASGTDTQYF
- | 13 | TRBJ2-2 | TRBV27 | - | TGTGCCAGCAGTTTATTCACGACCGGGGAGCTGTTTTTT | CASSLFTTGELFF
- | 14 | TRBJ1-5 | TRBV9 | - | TGTGCCAGCAGCGTAGGACAGAGCAATCAGCCCCAGCATTTT | CASSVGQSNQPQHF
- | 15 | TRBJ1-2 | TRBV7-8 | - | TGTGCCAGCAGCTCTTTGACAGCAACGGACTATGGCTACACCTTC | CASSSLTATDYGYTF
- | 12 | TRBJ1-2 | TRBV9 | - | TGTGCCAGCAGCGTAGAAGGCGACGGCTACACCTTC | CASSVEGDGYTF
TRBD2 | 14 | TRBJ2-2 | TRBV6-5 | - | TGTGCCAGCACCCCCCGGGGGGTCACCGGGGAGCTGTTTTTT | CASTPRGVTGELFF
- | 15 | TRBJ1-4 | TRBV14 | - | TGTGCCAGCAGCCAAGCGACCCGGGGTTATGAAAAACTGTTTTTT | CASSQATRGYEKLFF
TRBD1 | 16 | TRBJ2-3 | TRBV9 | - | TGTGCCAGCAGCGCGTCGGACAGGGGGCTTCAAGATACGCAGTATTTT | CASSASDRGLQDTQYF
TRBD2 | 17 | TRBJ2-7 | TRBV6-1 | - | TGTGCCAGCAGTGAGCGCAGGGGGACTAGCGGGGGCTACGAGCAGTACTTC | CASSERRGTSGGYEQYF
- | 15 | TRBJ2-1 | TRBV27 | - | TGTGCCACCTCAGGGAACTCATTCTCCTACAATGAGCAGTTCTTC | CATSGNSFSYNEQFF
- | 17 | TRBJ2-2 | TRBV14 | - | TGTGCCAGCAGCCAAGATCGGACAATCTATGACACCGGGGAGCTGTTTTTT | CASSQDRTIYDTGELFF
- | 14 | TRBJ1-1 | TRBV7-9 | - | TGTGCCAGCAGCTTAGCTCCGACAACAACTGAAGCTTTCTTT | CASSLAPTTTEAFF
TRBD1 | 16 | TRBJ1-3 | TRBV4-1 | - | TGCGCCAGCAGGGCGCCATGGAGGGGGCATGGAAACACCATATATTTT | CASRAPWRGHGNTIYF
- | 14 | TRBJ2-1 | TRBV5-6 | - | TGTGCCAGCAGCTTGGATTTGACTGCTGGGACGGAGTTCTTC | CASSLDLTAGTEFF
- | 13 | TRBJ2-2 | TRBV27 | - | TGTGCCAGCAGTCTTCTAGCGACCGGGGAGCTGTTTTTT | CASSLLATGELFF
TRBD1 | 16 | TRBJ1-1 | TRBV28 | - | TGTGCCAGCAGTTTTCGGTCAGGGGGCCAGAACACTGAAGCTTTCTTT | CASSFRSGGQNTEAFF
TRBD2 | 16 | TRBJ2-3 | TRBV4-1 | - | TGCGCCAGCAGCCAAGATTCCCAGCGGGGGACAGATACGCAGTATTTT | CASSQDSQRGTDTQYF
- | 16 | TRBJ1-1 | TRBV7-9 | - | TGTGCCAGCAGCCTTACCCGTGGCAGGGCGAACACTGAAGCTTTCTTT | CASSLTRGRANTEAFF
- | 14 | TRBJ1-2 | TRBV4-1 | - | TGCGCCAGCTCTCCTTCCTCGGCTACGTATGGCTACACCTTC | CASSPSSATYGYTF
- | 16 | TRBJ1-4 | TRBV27 | - | TGTGCCAGCAGTTTATCGGCGGCCGAATGGGGTGAAAAACTGTTTTTT | CASSLSAAEWGEKLFF
TRBD1 | 14 | TRBJ1-5 | TRBV7-9 | - | TGTGCCAGCAGCCAAGGGACAGGCAGACAGCCCCAGCATTTT | CASSQGTGRQPQHF
- | 13 | TRBJ2-1 | TRBV5-1 | - | TGCGCCAGCAGCGCCACCGGGGGAAATGAGCAGTTCTTC | CASSATGGNEQFF
- | 15 | TRBJ2-1 | TRBV13 | - | TGTGCCAGCAGCCATTCAGAATGGGGTTACAATGAGCAGTTCTTC | CASSHSEWGYNEQFF
TRBD2 | 16 | TRBJ2-5 | TRBV4-2 | - | TGTGCCAGCAGCCAAGATGGGAGCGGGGGCCAAGAGACCCAGTACTTC | CASSQDGSGGQETQYF
TRBD1 | 14 | TRBJ2-1 | TRBV6-4 | - | TGTGCCAGCAGTGACTCGACAGGGGGCAATGAGCAGTTCTTC | CASSDSTGGNEQFF
- | 14 | TRBJ1-2 | TRBV6-5 | - | TGTGCCAGCAGTGTGGACCCGGAAAACTATGGCTACACCTTC | CASSVDPENYGYTF
TRBD2 | 14 | TRBJ2-3 | TRBV7-3 | - | TGTGCCAGCAGCTCGGGGGGTAGCACAGATACGCAGTATTTT | CASSSGGSTDTQYF
- | 15 | TRBJ1-6 | TRBV15 | - | TGTGCCACCAGCAGAGATCCAGCCCTTAATTCACCCCTCCACTTT | CATSRDPALNSPLHF
TRBD2 | 17 | TRBJ2-3 | TRBV5-6 | - | TGTGCCAGCAGCCCCGGGACTAGCGGGGGGCTCCCAGATACGCAGTATTTT | CASSPGTSGGLPDTQYF
- | 11 | TRBJ2-1 | TRBV20-1 | - | TGCAGTGCCGGTTCCTATAATGAGCAGTTCTTC | CSAGSYNEQFF
- | 17 | TRBJ2-1 | TRBV27 | - | TGTGCCAGCAGTTTGGGTGAGGGGGGAAACTCCTACAATGAGCAGTTCTTC | CASSLGEGGNSYNEQFF
- | 15 | TRBJ1-1 | TRBV28 | - | TGTGCCAGCAGTTTAGGTGCAGGTATGAACACTGAAGCTTTCTTT | CASSLGAGMNTEAFF
- | 15 | TRBJ1-5 | TRBV4-1 | - | TGCGCCAGCAGCCAAGAGTGGGAGCTCAATCAGCCCCAGCATTTT | CASSQEWELNQPQHF